Below are 30 T cell receptor beta chains sequenced from a single sample in a study of blood T cell repertoires in COVID-19. Assay used: immunoSEQ multiplex PCR; TCRdb lists only in-frame clones, some missing. This table holds 300,000 or so clones, roughly 80% found once. The specimen sequenced was peripheral blood. The receptor source for this set is a woman aged 45-65 years with active or convalescent COVID-19.

The V and J genes are TRBV7-3 and TRBJ2-1, with TRBD2 matching over 8 bases. The junction had 9 bases not matched to a gene; V was cut back by 3 bases and J by 8 bases. Germline V gene sequence: CDR1 SGHTA, CDR2 FQGTGA. The CDR3 has 15 amino acids. The CDR3 DNA sequence: TGTGCCAGCAGCTTCAGCGGGAGCTTGGGCGATGAGCAGTTCTTC. Protein product: CASSFSGSLGDEQFF.

The table lists this clone with a count of one. The rearrangement joins TRBV6-5 to TRBJ2-6; D uncertain. V lost 4 bases and J lost 0, with 10 bases in between. The CDR3 loop spans 16 amino acids. Germline lookup yields CDR1 MNHEY and CDR2 SVGAGI. DNA of the CDR3: TGTGCCAGCAGTTCCCTCGAGATCTCTGGGGCCAACGTCCTGACTTTC. Translated: CASSSLEISGANVLTF.

The chain is built from TRBV9 and TRBJ2-2, with TRBD2 matching 8 bases. The germline gives CDR1 SGDLS, CDR2 YYNGEE. V gave up 0 bases and J gave up 1 base; unmatched junction bases: 2. This CDR3 has 16 residues. CDR3 amino acids: CASSVVLAENTGELFF. DNA for the CDR3: TGTGCCAGCAGCGTAGTACTAGCGGAGAACACCGGGGAGCTGTTTTTT. The entire variable domain, with the rest obtained from reference TRBV9 and TRBJ2-2, is as follows: DSGVTQTPKHLITATGQRVTLRCSPRSGDLSVYWYQQSLDQGLQFLIQYYNGEERAKGNILERFSAQQFPDLHSELNLSSLELGDSALYFCASSVVLAENTGELFFGEGSRLTVL.

The V call is TRBV5-1, the J call TRBJ2-1, with 12 bases aligning to TRBD1. There are 15 residues in the CDR3. The V gene end was trimmed by 1 base and the J gene end by 8 bases; junction bases not matched to a gene: 4. Germline V gene sequence: CDR1 SGHRS, CDR2 YFSETQ. CDR3 residues: CASSLRGTGGDEQFF. Written as DNA, the CDR3 is TGCGCCAGCAGCTTGAGAGGGACAGGGGGCGATGAGCAGTTCTTC.

This chain's CDR3 is CASSLGDSWNQPQHF. The DNA for the CDR3 is TGTGCCAGCAGCTTAGGGGACAGCTGGAATCAGCCCCAGCATTTT. This chain connects TRBV11-2 to TRBJ1-5; TRBD1 matches at 7 bases. Trimming took 1 base from V and 4 from J; bases not matched to a gene: 4. Germline V gene lookup returns CDR1 SGHAT and CDR2 FQNNGV. CDR3 size: 15 residues.

The chain has TRBV20-1 and TRBJ1-1; 7 bases agree with TRBD1. Per germline, CDR1 DFQATT and CDR2 SNEGSKA (reference sequence). The CDR3 contains 11 residues. V dropped 5 bases and J dropped 11; count of bases not matched to a gene: 8. This CDR3 reads CSAQGGSSAFF. The CDR3 DNA sequence: TGCAGTGCTCAAGGGGGCTCGTCGGCTTTCTTT.

The chain has TRBV11-3 and TRBJ2-1; D may be TRBD1 (6 bases). The CDR3 runs 16 residues. V shed 2 bases and J shed 9 bases, with 20 bases lying between them. Germline CDR1 and CDR2: SGHNT and YENEEA. CDR3: CASSLTRRGSWSEQFF. The DNA of the CDR3 is TGTGCCAGCAGCTTAACTCGCAGGGGATCCTGGAGTGAGCAGTTCTTC.

Written as DNA, the CDR3 is TGTGCCAGCAGCTTAACTCAGGGGAGCAATGAGCAGTTCTTC. Translation: CASSLTQGSNEQFF. The V and J genes are TRBV11-3 and TRBJ2-1; D might be TRBD1 (6 bases). Trimming stripped 2 bases from V and 6 bases from J, with 11 bases between. CDR3 length: 14 residues. CDR1 and CDR2 from the germline V gene are SGHNT and YENEEA.

The chain is built from TRBV3-1 (or the pseudogene TRBV3-2) and TRBJ1-2, with 9 bases matching TRBD1. Germline CDR1 is LGHDT and CDR2 is YNNKEL (reference sequence). V dropped 5 bases and J dropped 3; count of bases not matched to a gene: 16. This CDR3 has 18 residues. The CDR3 DNA is TGTGCCAGCAGCTCAGGACCGGGACAGGGCTTGTCGTACTATGGCTACACCTTC. Its translation: CASSSGPGQGLSYYGYTF.

The gene calls are TRBV5-4 and TRBJ2-1; 7 bases line up with TRBD2. Trimming at V came to 4 bases and at J to 3 bases, leaving 7 bases not matched to a gene. Per the germline V gene, CDR1 is SGHNT and CDR2 is YYREEE (reference sequence). This CDR3 contains 15 residues. The CDR3 nucleotides read TGTGCCAGCAGCCTTTACGGGAGGCACTACAATGAGCAGTTCTTC. Protein: CASSLYGRHYNEQFF.

This clone was recorded only once. This rearrangement joins TRBV19 to TRBJ2-1; a weak D match, TRBD1 (6 bases). This CDR3 is 17 amino acids long. The V and J ends lost 4 bases and 2 bases respectively, with 18 bases between them. Germline V gives CDR1 LNHDA, CDR2 SQIVND (reference sequence). In DNA, the CDR3 is TGTGCCAGTAGTAGGGGGCCCCCCTCCGGCGCCTACAATGAGCAGTTCTTC. It encodes CASSRGPPSGAYNEQFF.

CDR3 protein: CASSTPKAGSREQYF. CDR3 in DNA: TGCGCCAGCAGCACCCCAAAAGCGGGATCGAGGGAGCAGTACTTC. V and J are TRBV4-1 and TRBJ2-7; 7 nucleotides agree with TRBD2. The CDR3 has 15 amino acids. Trimming at V came to 5 bases and at J to 7 bases, leaving 14 bases not matched to a gene. Germline assignment: CDR1 MGHRA and CDR2 YSYEKL.

The chain recombines TRBV19 with TRBJ1-3, with 8 bases matching TRBD1. Germline-derived CDR1 and CDR2 are LNHDA and SQIVND (reference sequence). The trim removed 6 bases at V and 1 base at J, leaving 2 bases unmatched. The CDR3 loop spans 14 amino acids. DNA for the CDR3: TGTGCCAGTAGCCAGGGGGCGTCTGGAAACACCATATATTTT. Its protein product is CASSQGASGNTIYF. Complete variable domain (other parts from reference TRBV19 and TRBJ1-3): DGGITQSPKYLFRKEGQNVTLSCEQNLNHDAMYWYRQDPGQGLRLIYYSQIVNDFQKGDIAEGYSVSREKKESFPLTVTSAQKNPTAFYLCASSQGASGNTIYFGEGSWLTVV.

V gene TRBV28 combines with J gene TRBJ1-4; D might be TRBD1 (6 bases). The CDR3 has 14 residues. From germline, CDR1 is MDHEN and CDR2 SYDVKM. Trimming pared 6 bases from V and 7 bases from J, leaving 15 bases between. The CDR3 is CASRERGGSEKLFF. For the CDR3, the DNA is TGTGCCAGCAGAGAGAGAGGGGGTAGTGAAAAACTGTTTTTT.

The chain carries TRBV2 and TRBJ1-5; maybe TRBD1 (6 bases). V was clipped by 7 bases and J by 1 base, with 11 bases between them. The germline V gene has CDR1 SNHLY and CDR2 FYNNEI. The CDR3 extends over 14 amino acids. DNA for the CDR3: TGTGCCAGCAATCCTGACAGGAGCAATCAGCCCCAGCATTTT. It translates to CASNPDRSNQPQHF. The whole variable domain, remainder taken from reference TRBV2 and TRBJ1-5, is EPEVTQTPSHQVTQMGQEVILRCVPISNHLYFYWYRQILGQKVEFLVSFYNNEISEKSEIFDDQFSVERPDGSNFTLKIRSTKLEDSAMYFCASNPDRSNQPQHFGDGTRLSIL.

The rearrangement links TRBV24-1 to TRBJ1-1, with D maybe TRBD1 (5 bases). Trimming removed 7 bases from V and 6 bases from J, with 17 bases in between. This CDR3 has 14 amino acids. Germline V gene data show CDR1 as KGHDR and CDR2 as SFDVKD. CDR3 sequence (DNA): TGTGCCACCAGGGGTGGGGCAGCTACTTCTGAAGCTTTCTTT. This codes for CATRGGAATSEAFF.

The chain recombines TRBV5-1 with TRBJ1-2; 10 bases fit TRBD1. V was pared by 2 bases and J by 6 bases, with 4 bases of the junction left unmatched. Germline V gives CDR1 SGHRS, CDR2 YFSETQ. The CDR3 runs to 14 residues. DNA of the CDR3: TGCGCCAGCAGCTTCATGGGACAGGGGAATGGCTACACCTTC. This translates into CASSFMGQGNGYTF. The full variable domain, its missing parts supplied by reference TRBV5-1 and TRBJ1-2, is KAGVTQTPRYLIKTRGQQVTLSCSPISGHRSVSWYQQTPGQGLQFLFEYFSETQRNKGNFPGRFSGRQFSNSRSEMNVSTLELGDSALYLCASSFMGQGNGYTFGSGTRLTVV.

V usage is TRBV14 and J usage is TRBJ2-5, with TRBD1 identical over 10 bases. V gave up 4 bases and J gave up 13 bases; unmatched junction bases: 18. The CDR3 is 16 amino acids. The germline V gene has CDR1 SGHDN and CDR2 FVKESK. CDR3 amino acids: CASSPGWDRGPSSSYF. Here the CDR3 DNA reads TGTGCCAGCAGCCCGGGGTGGGACAGGGGCCCCTCAAGTTCGTACTTC.

V is TRBV10-3 and J is TRBJ2-1; D may be TRBD2 (5 bases). Looked up from germline, CDR1 is ENHRY and CDR2 is SYGVKD. This CDR3 is 14 amino acids long. V shed 8 bases and J shed 2 bases, with 13 bases lying between them. In DNA, the CDR3 is TGTGCCATCGGAAAGGCACTAGCCTACAATGAGCAGTTCTTC. Translating gives CAIGKALAYNEQFF.

The chain carries TRBV6-5 and TRBJ1-2, with 7 nucleotides matching TRBD1. Germline values: CDR1 MNHEY, CDR2 SVGAGI. Unmatched junction bases numbered 9, after V lost 2 bases and J lost 6 bases. CDR3 size: 15 residues. CDR3 nucleotide sequence: TGTGCCAGCAGTTACGCAGGGGTACAGGGGCATGGCTACACCTTC. It yields the protein CASSYAGVQGHGYTF.

This clone was seen more than once but under ten times. V usage is TRBV25-1 and J usage is TRBJ1-6, with 8 bases identical to TRBD1. V trimming: 5 bases; J trimming: 7 bases; junction bases outside the gene matches: 4. CDR1 is MGHDK and CDR2 is SYGVNS in the germline V gene. The CDR3 loop spans 14 amino acids. The chain's CDR3 is CASSRGTGNSPLHF. The CDR3 nucleotides read TGTGCCAGCAGTCGCGGGACAGGAAATTCACCCCTCCACTTT.

This chain connects TRBV15 to TRBJ2-1; 11 positions agree with TRBD2. CDR1 LNHNV and CDR2 YYDKDF come from the germline V gene (reference sequence). The CDR3 runs 16 residues. The trim removed 0 bases at V and 10 bases at J, leaving 8 bases unmatched. The CDR3 nucleotides read TGTGCCACCAGCAGAGATCTACTAGCGGGAGACCCGGAGCAGTTCTTC. It specifies CATSRDLLAGDPEQFF. Combining the CDR3 with reference TRBV15 and TRBJ2-1 gives the whole variable domain DAMVIQNPRYQVTQFGKPVTLSCSQTLNHNVMYWYQQKSSQAPKLLFHYYDKDFNNEADTPDNFQSRRPNTSFCFLDIRSPGLGDTAMYLCATSRDLLAGDPEQFFGPGTRLTVL.

The rearrangement links TRBV19 to TRBJ1-2; D ambiguous. CDR3 size: 15 residues. V was trimmed by 3 bases and J by 0 bases, leaving 11 bases between them. The germline V gene encodes CDR1 LNHDA and CDR2 SQIVND (reference sequence). DNA for the CDR3: TGTGCCAGTAGTATGTGGCAGCGAACTAACTATGGCTACACCTTC. It yields the protein CASSMWQRTNYGYTF.

The rearrangement links TRBV3-1 (or the pseudogene TRBV3-2) to TRBJ1-2; TRBD1 aligns across 8 bases. Trimming at V came to 1 base and at J to 6 bases, leaving 10 bases not matched to a gene. Germline V lookup: CDR1 LGHDT, CDR2 YNNKEL (reference sequence). CDR3 length: 16 amino acids. This chain's CDR3 is CASSQALLTGEHGYTF. In DNA, the CDR3 is TGTGCCAGCAGCCAAGCCCTGCTGACAGGGGAGCATGGCTACACCTTC.

The chain combines TRBV11-2 with TRBJ1-1; D not certain. Germline V gene data show CDR1 as SGHAT and CDR2 as FQNNGV. CDR3 length: 13 amino acids. V lost 8 bases, J lost 3 bases, and 13 bases lay in between. This chain's CDR3 is CASREGPYTEAFF. CDR3 nucleotide sequence: TGTGCCAGCCGCGAGGGTCCATACACTGAAGCTTTCTTT.

This sequence joins TRBV5-6 and TRBJ2-1; 7 positions agree with TRBD2. The germline gives CDR1 SGHDT, CDR2 YYEEEE. This CDR3 has 14 amino acids. Germline trimming cut 2 bases from V and 8 bases from J; bases unmatched to any gene: 7. CDR3 region: CASSLKTSFDEQFF. In nucleotides, the CDR3 is TGTGCCAGCAGCTTAAAGACTAGCTTCGATGAGCAGTTCTTC.

This chain connects TRBV2 to TRBJ2-1, with a possible D match to TRBD2 (5 bases). The CDR3 covers 17 residues. Germline CDR1 is SNHLY and CDR2 is FYNNEI. V shed 1 base and J shed 7 bases, with 20 bases lying between them. Here the CDR3 reads CASSEETTRRALNEQFF. The CDR3, as DNA: TGTGCCAGCAGTGAAGAAACTACTAGACGAGCACTTAATGAGCAGTTCTTC.

This clone has a handful of counts. The same CDR3 is also encoded by other DNA sequences in this sample. V and J are TRBV2 and TRBJ2-3; TRBD2 matches at 9 bases. V dropped 2 bases and J dropped 3; count of bases not matched to a gene: 6. This CDR3 has 16 amino acids. Germline assignment: CDR1 SNHLY and CDR2 FYNNEI. The CDR3 loop reads CASSERAGGRTDTQYF. CDR3 bases: TGTGCCAGCAGTGAAAGGGCGGGAGGGAGGACAGATACGCAGTATTTT.

The chain links TRBV19 to TRBJ2-7, with 10 bases matching TRBD2. The CDR3 length is 14 residues. From germline, CDR1 is LNHDA and CDR2 SQIVND (reference sequence). V lost 7 bases to trimming and J lost 2 bases; unmatched junction nucleotides: 5. The CDR3 sequence is CASKRTSGPYEQYF. Here the CDR3 DNA reads TGTGCCAGTAAGAGGACTAGCGGACCCTACGAGCAGTACTTC.

This sequence joins TRBV12-2 and TRBJ1-5; the table calls TRBD1, which could not be checked here. TRBV12-2 is a known pseudogene. This CDR3 has 15 amino acids. The CDR3: CASRQDRGIDQPQHF. The DNA for the CDR3 is TGTGCAAGTCGCCAGGACAGGGGAATTGATCAGCCCCAGCATTTT.